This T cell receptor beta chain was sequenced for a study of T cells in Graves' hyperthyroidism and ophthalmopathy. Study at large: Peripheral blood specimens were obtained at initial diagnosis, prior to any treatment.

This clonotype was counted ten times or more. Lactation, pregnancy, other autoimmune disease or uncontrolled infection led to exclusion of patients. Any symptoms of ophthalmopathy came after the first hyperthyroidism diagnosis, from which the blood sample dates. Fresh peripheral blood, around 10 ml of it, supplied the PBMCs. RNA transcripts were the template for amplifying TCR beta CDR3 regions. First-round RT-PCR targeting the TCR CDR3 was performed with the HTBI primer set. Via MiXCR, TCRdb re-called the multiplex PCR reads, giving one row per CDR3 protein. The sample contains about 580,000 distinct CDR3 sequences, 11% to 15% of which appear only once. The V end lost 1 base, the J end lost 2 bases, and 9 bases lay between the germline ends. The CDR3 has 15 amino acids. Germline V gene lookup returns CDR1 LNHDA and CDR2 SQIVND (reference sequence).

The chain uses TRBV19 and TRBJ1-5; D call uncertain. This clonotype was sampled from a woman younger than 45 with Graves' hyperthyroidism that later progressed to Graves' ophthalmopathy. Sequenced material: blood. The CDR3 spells CASSIGRWGNQPQHF. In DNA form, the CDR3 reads TGTGCCAGTAGTATAGGACGTTGGGGCAATCAGCCCCAGCATTTT.